The 31 T cell receptor beta chains given below trace back to one sample, sequenced in a study of cytomegalovirus exposure and HLA in healthy donors. Clones were read by immunoSEQ multiplex PCR, and TCRdb kept only the in-frame ones, dropping some. The data hold about 130,000 clones, with about 89% observed a single time. The sample taken for sequencing was PBMCs. The source of these receptors is a woman between 18 and 29 years old in good health and CMV-seronegative.

This clone was picked up a small number of times. The chain couples TRBV5-1 to TRBJ2-5; 12 nucleotides align to TRBD2. V was clipped by 4 bases and J by 1 base; unmatched bases: 14. The CDR3 is 19 amino acids. Germline V gene data show CDR1 as SGHRS and CDR2 as YFSETQ. This CDR3 reads CASSPGVLAGGRSQETQYF. Written as DNA, the CDR3 is TGCGCCAGCAGCCCTGGGGTGCTAGCGGGAGGGCGGAGCCAAGAGACCCAGTACTTC. Variable domain in full (rest from reference TRBV5-1 and TRBJ2-5): KAGVTQTPRYLIKTRGQQVTLSCSPISGHRSVSWYQQTPGQGLQFLFEYFSETQRNKGNFPGRFSGRQFSNSRSEMNVSTLELGDSALYLCASSPGVLAGGRSQETQYFGPGTRLLVL.

In DNA form, the CDR3 reads TGTGCCAGCAGTCTCGACAGGGTTGGTCAGCCCCAGCATTTT. This translates into CASSLDRVGQPQHF. The rearrangement uses TRBV28 and TRBJ1-5; TRBD1 matches 7 bases. The length of the CDR3 is 14 residues. Per the germline V gene, CDR1 is MDHEN and CDR2 is SYDVKM. After removal of 5 bases from V and 6 bases from J, the junction contained 7 bases not matched to a gene.

Written as DNA, the CDR3 is TGCGCCAGTAGCAATGGGACTAGCGGGACCAATGAGCAGTTCTTC. Translated, it gives CASSNGTSGTNEQFF. V usage is TRBV5-1 and J usage is TRBJ2-1, with 13 bases lining up with TRBD2. With V trimmed by 8 bases and J by 6 bases, 8 bases remained unmatched. Germline values: CDR1 SGHRS, CDR2 YFSETQ. This CDR3 is 15 amino acids long.

The chain couples TRBV7-2 to TRBJ2-2; 8 nucleotides align to TRBD2. From germline, CDR1 is SGHTA and CDR2 FQGNSA. V lost 1 base and J lost 5; bases outside the gene matches: 6. The CDR3 has 16 amino acids. The CDR3 nucleotides are TGTGCCAGCAGCTTAGGGGGCGGGAGGCGGACCGGGGAGCTGTTTTTT. Residues: CASSLGGGRRTGELFF.

The rearrangement links TRBV5-4 to TRBJ2-3, with 7 bases fitting TRBD1. V lost 0 bases to trimming and J lost 4 bases; unmatched junction nucleotides: 8. This CDR3 comprises 16 residues. From germline, CDR1 is SGHNT and CDR2 YYREEE (reference sequence). The CDR3 region is CASSLGNRGKADTQYF. The CDR3 nucleotides read TGTGCCAGCAGCTTGGGTAACAGGGGAAAGGCAGATACGCAGTATTTT.

V and J are TRBV18 and TRBJ2-2; D might be TRBD2 (6 bases). The CDR3 runs 14 residues. Germline assignment: CDR1 KGHSH and CDR2 LQKENI. Trimming left V 3 bases short and J 5 bases short, with 10 bases between. CDR3 coding DNA: TGTGCCAGCTCACCGCCTCTAGCGACCGGGGAGCTGTTTTTT. Its protein product is CASSPPLATGELFF.

The genes are TRBV4-2 and TRBJ2-5; 8 bases are a match to TRBD2. Trimming removed 4 bases from V and 4 bases from J; junction bases left unmatched: 8. This CDR3 comprises 15 residues. Germline assignment: CDR1 LGHNA and CDR2 YNFKEQ. CDR3 in amino acids: CASSPLSAGGETQYF. The CDR3 DNA is TGTGCCAGCAGCCCGCTTTCCGCGGGGGGAGAGACCCAGTACTTC.

The genes are TRBV2 and TRBJ2-5; 8 bases fit TRBD2. Germline loops: CDR1 SNHLY, CDR2 FYNNEI. Losses at the gene ends were 3 bases for V and 6 bases for J; bases not matched to a gene: 6. The CDR3 contains 14 residues. This CDR3 reads CASSDISGGKTQYF. The CDR3 DNA reads as TGTGCCAGCAGTGATATCAGCGGGGGAAAGACCCAGTACTTC.

V and J are TRBV11-2 and TRBJ2-1; 7 bases align to TRBD2. In germline, CDR1 is SGHAT, CDR2 FQNNGV. V shed 3 bases, J shed 7 bases, and the junction held 3 bases outside the gene matches. CDR3 length: 13 residues. The CDR3 DNA follows: TGTGCCAGCAGCTTGGCCGGGGGGAATGAGCAGTTCTTC. Protein sequence: CASSLAGGNEQFF.

J is TRBJ2-5 and V is TRBV5-4; the D gene is possibly TRBD1 (6 bases). Germline-derived CDR1 and CDR2 are SGHNT and YYREEE (reference sequence). Trimming shortened V by 4 bases and J by 4 bases, and 11 bases separated the two germline ends. The CDR3 length is 13 residues. In DNA form, the CDR3 reads TGTGCCAGCAGCCCAACAGGGACAGAGACCCAGTACTTC. This translates into CASSPTGTETQYF.

V and J are TRBV4-2 and TRBJ2-7; 10 nucleotides align to TRBD1. Unmatched junction bases numbered 3, after V lost 0 bases and J lost 1 base. This CDR3 region has 16 residues. In germline, CDR1 is LGHNA, CDR2 YNFKEQ. CDR3 DNA: TGTGCCAGCAGCCAAGATTTGGGACAGGGGTCCTACGAGCAGTACTTC. Residues: CASSQDLGQGSYEQYF.

V usage is TRBV2 and J usage is TRBJ1-4; D is uncertain. Germline V CDR1 and CDR2: SNHLY, FYNNEI. The ends were cut back, 8 bases at V and 0 bases at J, with 10 bases in the middle. The CDR3 length is 14 residues. DNA of the CDR3: TGTGCCAGCGGACGGGGAGCAACTAATGAAAAACTGTTTTTT. This translates into CASGRGATNEKLFF.

The chain employs TRBV13 and TRBJ2-7, with 9 bases lining up with TRBD2. The CDR3 covers 15 residues. CDR1 and CDR2 from the germline V gene are PRHDT and FYEKMQ (reference sequence). J lost 1 base, V lost 3 bases, and 4 bases had no gene match. In DNA form, the CDR3 reads TGTGCCAGCAGCTTCGGGACTAGCCGTTCCTACGAGCAGTACTTC. This translates into CASSFGTSRSYEQYF.

V and J are TRBV27 and TRBJ2-6; D perhaps matches TRBD1 (6 bases). CDR3 length equals 13 residues. CDR1 and CDR2 (germline): MNHEY, SMNVEV (reference sequence). The V end lost 3 bases, the J end lost 8 bases, and 8 bases lay between the germline ends. The CDR3 DNA reads as TGTGCCAGCAGTTTTACAGGGCCCAACGTCCTGACTTTC. Residues: CASSFTGPNVLTF. Full variable domain (remainder filled in from reference TRBV27 and TRBJ2-6): EAQVTQNPRYLITVTGKKLTVTCSQNMNHEYMSWYRQDPGLGLRQIYYSMNVEVTDKGDVPEGYKVSRKEKRNFPLILESPSPNQTSLYFCASSFTGPNVLTFGAGSRLTVL.

The chain couples TRBV28 to TRBJ1-1; no firm D call. The CDR3 extends over 14 amino acids. CDR1 is MDHEN, CDR2 SYDVKM, per germline. V gave up 0 bases and J gave up 3 bases, with 8 bases separating them. The CDR3 loop is CASSLWTRYTEAFF. In DNA form, the CDR3 reads TGTGCCAGCAGTTTATGGACCAGGTACACTGAAGCTTTCTTT.

V is TRBV5-1 and J is TRBJ2-3; 8 bases agree with TRBD2. V gave up 4 bases and J gave up 3 bases; unmatched junction bases: 7. Germline V gene data show CDR1 as SGHRS and CDR2 as YFSETQ. There are 15 residues in the CDR3. This CDR3 is CASSASGSGTDTQYF. In nucleotides, the CDR3 is TGCGCCAGCAGCGCCAGCGGGAGTGGGACAGATACGCAGTATTTT. Complete variable domain (other parts from reference TRBV5-1 and TRBJ2-3): KAGVTQTPRYLIKTRGQQVTLSCSPISGHRSVSWYQQTPGQGLQFLFEYFSETQRNKGNFPGRFSGRQFSNSRSEMNVSTLELGDSALYLCASSASGSGTDTQYFGPGTRLTVL.

The CDR3 is CATRILAGVGEQFF. The CDR3 DNA reads as TGTGCCACCAGGATCCTAGCGGGAGTCGGTGAGCAGTTCTTC. V is TRBV7-3 and J is TRBJ2-1; 10 positions match TRBD2. The CDR3 has 14 residues. J was trimmed by 9 bases and V by 10 bases; bases with no gene match: 12. CDR1 SGHTA and CDR2 FQGTGA come from the germline V gene.

This clone was recorded only once. The rearrangement uses TRBV2 and TRBJ2-3; D not certain. Germline V gives CDR1 SNHLY, CDR2 FYNNEI. V was shortened by 4 bases and J by 2 bases, with 13 bases between the two germline ends. CDR3 size: 15 residues. This CDR3 is CASSVGQNPTDTQYF. The DNA of the CDR3 is TGTGCCAGCAGTGTTGGCCAAAACCCCACAGATACGCAGTATTTT.

This clone was picked up one time. This chain connects TRBV2 to TRBJ1-1; 8 bases are a match to TRBD1. Germline CDR1 is SNHLY and CDR2 is FYNNEI. The J segment lost 6 bases and the V segment lost 7 bases, leaving 10 bases of the junction unmatched. The CDR3 length is 14 residues. CDR3 nucleotides: TGTGCCAGCACCTTCATGACAGGGGTGCCTGAAGCTTTCTTT. It translates to CASTFMTGVPEAFF.

This clone was detected once. The genes are TRBV11-1 and TRBJ2-4; tentative D call: TRBD1 (5 bases). V lost 4 bases, J lost 0 bases, and 7 bases lay in between. The CDR3 contains 14 residues. In germline, CDR1 is SGHAT, CDR2 FQDESV (reference sequence). CDR3 bases: TGTGCCAGCAGCTCCAGGGTAGCCAAAAACATTCAGTACTTC. It is translated as CASSSRVAKNIQYF.

The chain joins TRBV5-1 to TRBJ2-5, with TRBD1 identical over 12 bases. The CDR3 loop spans 16 amino acids. J gave up 4 bases and V 3 bases, and 7 bases lay outside the gene matches. Germline lookup yields CDR1 SGHRS and CDR2 YFSETQ. CDR3 DNA: TGCGCCAGCAGCTGGGGGACAGGGGGCATCTTAGAGACCCAGTACTTC. Amino acids: CASSWGTGGILETQYF.

The chain couples TRBV9 to TRBJ2-1, with D possibly being TRBD1 (6 bases). Trimming took off 0 bases at V and 7 bases at J, with 14 bases between the two ends. This CDR3 is built from 15 residues. Germline lookup yields CDR1 SGDLS and CDR2 YYNGEE. For the CDR3, the DNA is TGTGCCAGCAGCGTAGATGGGGGCTTTGGAAATGAGCAGTTCTTC. Its protein product is CASSVDGGFGNEQFF. Looking up the rest from reference TRBV9 and TRBJ2-1 gives the full variable domain: DSGVTQTPKHLITATGQRVTLRCSPRSGDLSVYWYQQSLDQGLQFLIQYYNGEERAKGNILERFSAQQFPDLHSELNLSSLELGDSALYFCASSVDGGFGNEQFFGPGTRLTVL.

V usage is TRBV19 and J usage is TRBJ1-1; 7 bases fit TRBD1. Germline trimming cut 6 bases from V and 5 bases from J; bases unmatched to any gene: 12. The germline gives CDR1 LNHDA, CDR2 SQIVND (reference sequence). This CDR3 has 15 amino acids. Here the CDR3 DNA reads TGTGCCAGTAGGCGAACAGGGGCTACGGGAACTGAAGCTTTCTTT. It codes for CASRRTGATGTEAFF.

This sequence joins TRBV5-3 and TRBJ2-5; D is possibly TRBD2 (5 bases). Being an ORF, TRBV5-3 has a function that is uncertain. The CDR3 sequence is 16 residues long. V lost 7 bases and J 4 bases, leaving 23 bases between the germline ends. CDR3 loop: CARRPDSPIPRETQYF. CDR3 nucleotides: TGTGCCAGACGACCGGACTCGCCAATCCCAAGAGAGACCCAGTACTTC.

The gene calls are TRBV7-9 and TRBJ2-3; D unclear. Trimming shortened V by 10 bases and J by 0 bases, and 14 bases separated the two germline ends. This CDR3 contains 14 residues. Germline values: CDR1 SEHNR, CDR2 FQNEAQ (reference sequence). CDR3 bases: TGTGCCACCACCCGCGACGGGAGCACAGATACGCAGTATTTT. Residues: CATTRDGSTDTQYF.

V gene TRBV11-3 combines with J gene TRBJ2-7; 10 bases are a match to TRBD1. The CDR3 loop spans 15 amino acids. Germline V CDR1 and CDR2: SGHNT, YENEEA. V was clipped by 6 bases and J by 5 bases; unmatched bases: 10. In nucleotides, the CDR3 is TGTGCCAGCAGTCTCCGGGACAGGGGTTACGACGAGCAGTACTTC. Protein sequence: CASSLRDRGYDEQYF.

The J gene is TRBJ2-1, the V gene TRBV12-5; possible D gene TRBD2, 5 bases. This CDR3 has 16 amino acids. Germline assignment: CDR1 LGHNT and CDR2 FRNRAP. The V gene lost 6 bases and the J gene lost 4 bases, with 19 bases spanning the gap. The DNA for the CDR3 is TGTGCTAGTGGCCTCATTGTGGGCGGACTGTACAATGAGCAGTTCTTC. This encodes CASGLIVGGLYNEQFF.

The V gene is TRBV29-1, the J gene TRBJ1-2; perhaps TRBD1 as D (6 bases). The ends were cut back, 6 bases at V and 2 bases at J, with 7 bases in the middle. CDR1 and CDR2 (germline): SQVTM, ANQGSEA. This CDR3 has 11 amino acids. In DNA, the CDR3 is TGCAGCGTAACAGGGAACTATGGCTACACCTTC. It specifies CSVTGNYGYTF.

V and J are TRBV28 and TRBJ2-5; the match to TRBD2 covers 13 bases. Germline lookup yields CDR1 MDHEN and CDR2 SYDVKM. Trimming at V came to 5 bases and at J to 4 bases, leaving 4 bases not matched to a gene. The CDR3 has 15 amino acids. Written as DNA, the CDR3 is TGTGCCAGCAGTCAACTAGCGGGAGGGTCAGAGACCCAGTACTTC. This codes for CASSQLAGGSETQYF.

The chain employs TRBV29-1 and TRBJ2-1; 7 bases are shared with TRBD1. With 6 bases clipped from V and 4 bases from J, the junction kept 3 bases outside the gene matches. Germline values: CDR1 SQVTM, CDR2 ANQGSEA. The CDR3 consists of 12 residues. CDR3 DNA: TGCAGCGTGACGACAGGGTACAATGAGCAGTTCTTC. It yields the protein CSVTTGYNEQFF.

The chain carries TRBV27 and TRBJ1-4; the D gene is possibly TRBD1 (6 bases). The V gene lost 6 bases and the J gene lost 5 bases, with 13 bases spanning the gap. The CDR3 spans 14 residues. Germline V lookup: CDR1 MNHEY, CDR2 SMNVEV (reference sequence). In DNA form, the CDR3 reads TGTGCCAGCAGGAGGGCAGGGGTAAATGAAAAACTGTTTTTT. It codes for CASRRAGVNEKLFF.